The 23 T cell receptor beta chains given below trace back to one sample, sequenced in a study of blood T cells in healthy people across ages. A J-beta primer mix and a sample-barcoded 5' primer were used in a second PCR of roughly 7 to 12 cycles. In TCRdb, the 5' RACE reads were re-called with MiXCR into one record per CDR3 protein. The sample carries about 590,000 distinct CDR3 sequences, roughly 30% recorded once. Sequencing used blood. These receptors were taken from a woman of 80 years or more in good health.

This chain joins TRBV10-3 and TRBJ1-1, with 7 bases that match TRBD1. The junction had 2 bases not matched to a gene; V was cut back by 7 bases and J by 0 bases. Germline V gives CDR1 ENHRY, CDR2 SYGVKD. CDR3 length equals 13 residues. For the CDR3, the DNA is TGTGCCATCACCGGACAGGTGAACACTGAAGCTTTCTTT. Amino acid sequence: CAITGQVNTEAFF.

The chain uses TRBV20-1 and TRBJ2-5; D call uncertain. Deletions cut 4 bases from V and 2 bases from J, with 8 bases between. The CDR3 contains 12 residues. Germline CDR1 reads DFQATT; CDR2 reads SNEGSKA (reference sequence). In DNA form, the CDR3 reads TGCAGTGCTATCCCCGGACAAGAGACCCAGTACTTC. Encoded protein: CSAIPGQETQYF.

This clonotype was seen at least ten times. The rearrangement uses TRBV5-1 and TRBJ2-1, with TRBD2 matching over 8 bases. Trimming took 6 bases from V and 7 from J; bases not matched to a gene: 12. The CDR3 covers 15 residues. Per germline, CDR1 SGHRS and CDR2 YFSETQ. CDR3 sequence: CASTYGGGARNEQFF. The CDR3 DNA reads TGCGCCAGCACCTACGGGGGGGGGGCGCGAAATGAGCAGTTCTTC.

Regarding this clonotype: A much larger clone is a single base away; this may be a read error. The chain employs TRBV11-2 and TRBJ2-1, with 7 bases fitting TRBD2. The tail of the sequence fits TRBJ2-7 better, so the J call may be wrong. Germline V gene data show CDR1 as SGHAT and CDR2 as FQNNGV. The length of the CDR3 is 13 residues. CDR3 sequence reads: CASTSGVYNEQYF. As DNA, the CDR3 is TGTGCCAGCACCAGCGGGGTCTACAATGAGCAGTACTTC.

This clonotype was seen repeatedly, ten times or more. The genes are TRBV9 and TRBJ1-2; D unresolved. V was shortened by 4 bases and J by 2 bases, with 12 bases between the two germline ends. The CDR3 has 14 amino acids. The germline V gene encodes CDR1 SGDLS and CDR2 YYNGEE. As DNA, the CDR3 is TGTGCCAGCAGCCCTAGGTGGGCGAACTATGGCTACACCTTC. It yields the protein CASSPRWANYGYTF.

The chain is built from TRBV7-2 and TRBJ2-3; D uncertain. The CDR3 spans 14 residues. Trimming pared 5 bases from V and 0 bases from J, leaving 9 bases between. CDR1 and CDR2 (germline): SGHTA, FQGNSA. The CDR3 nucleotides read TGTGCCAGCAGCGTAGTTTCTAGCACAGATACGCAGTATTTT. Translated: CASSVVSSTDTQYF.

This clonotype was found many times. The genes are TRBV6-1 and TRBJ1-4, with 9 bases aligning to TRBD1. V was clipped by 1 base and J by 7 bases; unmatched bases: 7. The CDR3 consists of 16 residues. The germline V gene has CDR1 MNHNS and CDR2 SASEGT. The chain's CDR3 is CASSEVRGTGFEKLFF. The CDR3 DNA reads as TGTGCCAGCAGTGAAGTACGCGGGACAGGGTTTGAAAAACTGTTTTTT.

This clonotype was detected many times. The V and J genes are TRBV7-2 and TRBJ1-6; tentative D call: TRBD1 (5 bases). Trimming removed 5 bases from V and 9 bases from J, with 11 bases in between. The CDR3 has 13 amino acids. Looked up from germline, CDR1 is SGHTA and CDR2 is FQGNSA. The CDR3 reads CASSAEGFSPLHF. The CDR3, as DNA: TGTGCCAGCAGCGCCGAGGGGTTTTCACCCCTCCACTTT. The variable domain in full, completed from reference TRBV7-2 and TRBJ1-6, reads GAGVSQSPSNKVTEKGKDVELRCDPISGHTALYWYRQSLGQGLEFLIYFQGNSAPDKSGLPSDRFSAERTGGSVSTLTIQRTQQEDSAVYLCASSAEGFSPLHFGNGTRLTVT.

The J gene is TRBJ1-3, the V gene TRBV20-1; D is unresolved. Germline CDR1 DFQATT, CDR2 SNEGSKA (reference sequence). The CDR3 sequence is 15 residues long. V was cut by 3 bases and J by 2 bases, with 14 bases left in between. CDR3 sequence: CSASRDPSPGNTIYF. CDR3 DNA: TGCAGTGCTAGCCGGGATCCCTCCCCTGGAAACACCATATATTTT.

Ten or more counts support this clonotype. The rearrangement uses TRBV20-1 and TRBJ2-3; 9 bases map to TRBD2. After removal of 0 bases from V and 3 bases from J, the junction contained 13 bases not matched to a gene. Germline V gene data show CDR1 as DFQATT and CDR2 as SNEGSKA (reference sequence). This CDR3 has 18 residues. DNA of the CDR3: TGCAGTGCTAGAGATGCGGTTAGCGGGGGAGTTATTACAGATACGCAGTATTTT. Residues: CSARDAVSGGVITDTQYF.

Points on this clonotype: Just one base apart from a much larger clone, this may be a read error. The chain recombines TRBV5-1 with TRBJ2-1; 8 bases are shared with TRBD2. The germline gives CDR1 SGHRS, CDR2 YFSETQ. This CDR3 spans 16 amino acids. The CDR3 reads CASSLGLAGSYDEQFF. Written as DNA, the CDR3 is TGCGCCAGCAGCTTGGGGCTAGCGGGCTCCTACGATGAGCAGTTCTTC.

This clonotype turned up a few times. The rearrangement joins TRBV5-1 to TRBJ1-1, with D maybe TRBD1 (5 bases). The CDR3 sequence is 15 residues long. The V and J ends lost 0 bases and 1 base respectively, with 10 bases between them. Germline V lookup: CDR1 SGHRS, CDR2 YFSETQ. Here the CDR3 reads CASSLVGGTNTEAFF. CDR3 DNA: TGCGCCAGCAGCTTGGTTGGAGGGACGAACACTGAAGCTTTCTTT. Together with reference TRBV5-1 and TRBJ1-1, the CDR3 gives the full variable domain: KAGVTQTPRYLIKTRGQQVTLSCSPISGHRSVSWYQQTPGQGLQFLFEYFSETQRNKGNFPGRFSGRQFSNSRSEMNVSTLELGDSALYLCASSLVGGTNTEAFFGQGTRLTVV.

The V call is TRBV12-3 or TRBV12-4, the J call TRBJ1-3, with 7 nucleotides matching TRBD1. Germline trimming cut 1 base from V and 5 bases from J; bases unmatched to any gene: 5. The CDR3 loop spans 15 amino acids. CDR3 DNA: TGTGCCAGCAGTTTAGAGGGGGCGTTTCGAAACACCATATATTTT. Amino acid sequence: CASSLEGAFRNTIYF.

Concerning this clonotype: A read error is possible here, since a much larger clone lies one base away. CDR3 sequence (DNA): TGTGCCAGCAGCTTGGTTGGATGGCGGGACTATGACTACACCTTC. It specifies CASSLVGWRDYDYTF. The V gene is TRBV5-6, the J gene TRBJ1-2; tentative D call: TRBD1 (5 bases). Germline assignment: CDR1 SGHDT and CDR2 YYEEEE. The CDR3 runs to 15 residues.

The count of this clonotype is one. With a much larger clone just one base away, this may be a read error. The V gene is TRBV7-2, the J gene TRBJ1-6; 9 bases match TRBD1. The CDR3 is made up of 15 amino acids. Germline loops: CDR1 SGHTA, CDR2 FQGNSA. The CDR3 sequence is CASGQGVSFGSPRHF. The CDR3 region has the DNA TGTGCCTCGGGACAGGGAGTCTCATTCGGTTCACCCCGCCACTTT.

This clonotype was counted between two and nine times. V is TRBV7-3 and J is TRBJ1-6, with D perhaps TRBD1 (6 bases). V shed 5 bases and J shed 6 bases, with 14 bases lying between them. Germline V gives CDR1 SGHTA, CDR2 FQGTGA. CDR3 length equals 15 residues. CDR3 coding DNA: TGTGCCAGCAGCCGAGAGACAGGAATTAATTCACCCCTCCACTTT. Its translation is CASSRETGINSPLHF.

This clonotype was recorded many times. The chain combines TRBV12-3 or TRBV12-4 with TRBJ2-2; D gene unclear. This CDR3 contains 12 residues. Trimming cost V 5 bases and J 1 base, with 2 bases left between them. The CDR3 DNA is TGTGCCAGCAGTAAGAACACCGGGGAGCTGTTTTTT. This encodes CASSKNTGELFF.

This clonotype was counted ten times or more. The chain recombines TRBV20-1 with TRBJ1-2; tentative D call: TRBD1 (6 bases). V lost 0 bases and J 5 bases, leaving 22 bases between the germline ends. The germline V gene has CDR1 DFQATT and CDR2 SNEGSKA (reference sequence). The CDR3 has 17 residues. In DNA form, the CDR3 reads TGCAGTGCTAGAGACCCGAGTGCGGGCAGGGGCGATTATGGCTACACCTTC. It specifies CSARDPSAGRGDYGYTF.

Concerning this clonotype itself: With a much larger clone just one base away, this may be a read error. This rearrangement joins TRBV9 to TRBJ1-1; TRBD1 aligns across 7 bases. The CDR3 consists of 12 residues. Germline values: CDR1 SGDLS, CDR2 YYNGEE. V shed 3 bases, J shed 11 bases, and the junction held 7 bases outside the gene matches. The CDR3 sequence is CASSEGAGKAFF. DNA of the CDR3: TGTGCCAGCAGCGAGGGGGCGGGCAAGGCTTTCTTT.

The chain links TRBV25-1 to TRBJ1-1, with 7 bases fitting TRBD1. The length of the CDR3 is 13 residues. The V and J ends lost 6 bases and 5 bases, in that order; junction bases with no gene match: 6. The germline CDR1 and CDR2 sequences are MGHDK and SYGVNS. This CDR3 is CASRGQGVTEAFF. As DNA, the CDR3 is TGTGCCAGCAGGGGGCAGGGGGTTACTGAAGCTTTCTTT. Full variable domain (missing parts from reference TRBV25-1 and TRBJ1-1): EADIYQTPRYLVIGTGKKITLECSQTMGHDKMYWYQQDPGMELHLIHYSYGVNSTEKGDLSSESTVSRIRTEHFPLTLESARPSHTSQYLCASRGQGVTEAFFGQGTRLTVV.

In this sample, this clonotype turned up many times. This may be a read error, as it is one base from a much larger clone. V gene TRBV7-2 combines with J gene TRBJ2-5; 9 bases align to TRBD1. V lost 5 bases to trimming and J lost 11 bases; unmatched junction nucleotides: 15. CDR1 and CDR2 from the germline V gene are SGHTA and FQGNSA. This CDR3 comprises 15 residues. CDR3 nucleotide sequence: TGTGCCAGCAGCCCGGGACAGGGCGATATCGGTGAGCAGTACTTC. Translating it yields CASSPGQGDIGEQYF.

DNA for the CDR3: TGTGCCAGCAGTGAAACAGAGACCAGCAATCAGCCCCAGCATTTT. Translation gives CASSETETSNQPQHF. The chain couples TRBV2 to TRBJ1-5; D is unclear. Germline loops: CDR1 SNHLY, CDR2 FYNNEI. V was shortened by 2 bases and J by 1 base, with 9 bases between the two germline ends. The CDR3 covers 15 residues.

This clonotype was detected many times. V and J are TRBV28 and TRBJ2-1; D remains ambiguous. This CDR3 has 13 amino acids. Trimming took 5 bases from V and 0 from J, leaving 5 bases between them. Germline CDR1 is MDHEN and CDR2 is SYDVKM. The CDR3 region is CASSIYSYNEQFF. The DNA for the CDR3 is TGTGCCAGCAGTATATACTCCTACAATGAGCAGTTCTTC.